A single sample is the source of the 28 T cell receptor beta chains below, sequenced in a study of blood T cell repertoires in COVID-19. Sequencing used immunoSEQ multiplex PCR; TCRdb keeps in-frame clones, though not all of them. The sample shows 100,000 or so clones, around 88% of them seen only once. The sequencing input was peripheral blood. These receptor sequences come from a man in his sixties with acute or convalescent COVID-19.

The V gene is TRBV30, the J gene TRBJ1-4, with D perhaps matching TRBD1 (6 bases). The V gene lost 0 bases and the J gene lost 4 bases, with 12 bases spanning the gap. CDR3 length equals 15 residues. CDR1 GTSNPN and CDR2 SVGIG come from the germline V gene (reference sequence). Here the CDR3 reads CAWSVRARGNEKLFF. The CDR3, as DNA: TGTGCCTGGAGTGTACGAGCCAGGGGTAATGAAAAACTGTTTTTT. The full variable domain, its missing parts supplied by reference TRBV30 and TRBJ1-4, is SQTIHQWPATLVQPVGSPLSLECTVEGTSNPNLYWYRQAAGRGLQLLFYSVGIGQISSEVPQNLSASRPQDRQFILSSKKLLLSDSGFYLCAWSVRARGNEKLFFGSGTQLSVL.

This clone was recorded once. The CDR3 sequence: CASSGLVGGGQETQYF. The CDR3 DNA is TGTGCCAGCAGCGGACTAGTCGGGGGGGGTCAAGAGACCCAGTACTTC. The J gene is TRBJ2-5, the V gene TRBV9; 8 bases are a match to TRBD2. In germline, CDR1 is SGDLS, CDR2 YYNGEE. The trim removed 3 bases at V and 2 bases at J, leaving 9 bases unmatched. CDR3 length: 16 amino acids.

The rearrangement joins TRBV30 to TRBJ2-2; D is unresolved. There are 14 residues in the CDR3. Germline CDR1 GTSNPN, CDR2 SVGIG (reference sequence). Trimming took off 3 bases at V and 4 bases at J, with 12 bases between the two ends. CDR3 protein: CAWRRGVVTGELFF. The CDR3 DNA follows: TGTGCCTGGAGGAGAGGAGTGGTCACCGGGGAGCTGTTTTTT.

The rearrangement uses TRBV9 and TRBJ2-1; the match to TRBD2 covers 9 bases. The germline V gene encodes CDR1 SGDLS and CDR2 YYNGEE. V lost 4 bases, J lost 8 bases, and 16 bases stayed unmatched. The CDR3 contains 17 residues. The CDR3 loop reads CASSPVASGTARDEQFF. The CDR3, as DNA: TGTGCCAGCAGCCCCGTGGCTAGCGGGACAGCGCGGGATGAGCAGTTCTTC.

V usage is TRBV27 and J usage is TRBJ2-7, with 8 bases that match TRBD1. V lost 3 bases and J lost 2; bases outside the gene matches: 3. The germline CDR1 and CDR2 sequences are MNHEY and SMNVEV (reference sequence). The CDR3 has 14 amino acids. In DNA, the CDR3 is TGTGCCAGCAGTTTTGGACAGGGTCCCTACGAGCAGTACTTC. This sequence encodes CASSFGQGPYEQYF.

V usage is TRBV6-2 or TRBV6-3 and J usage is TRBJ2-1; 8 positions agree with TRBD2. The CDR3 runs to 17 residues. Germline V gene sequence: CDR1 MNHEY, CDR2 SVGEGT. V dropped 6 bases and J dropped 0; count of bases not matched to a gene: 10. The CDR3 coding sequence is TGTGCCAGCAGCTTACTTCCCGCGGGAGGCTCCTACAATGAGCAGTTCTTC. Its protein is CASSLLPAGGSYNEQFF.

This chain uses TRBV3-1 (or the pseudogene TRBV3-2) with TRBJ1-6; D perhaps matches TRBD1 (6 bases). The germline V and J ends were trimmed by 1 base and 5 bases, with 12 bases remaining between them. The CDR3 has 16 amino acids. Per germline, CDR1 LGHDT and CDR2 YNNKEL (reference sequence). This chain's CDR3 is CASSQGWTANNSPLHF. DNA of the CDR3: TGTGCCAGCAGCCAAGGTTGGACAGCTAATAATTCACCCCTCCACTTT.

This clone is a singleton in its sample. This chain uses TRBV27 with TRBJ2-1, with 9 bases that match TRBD1. Losses at the gene ends were 2 bases for V and 10 bases for J; bases not matched to a gene: 0. The CDR3 has 12 amino acids. Germline V CDR1 and CDR2: MNHEY, SMNVEV (reference sequence). The CDR3, as DNA: TGTGCCAGCAGTTTAGGGACAGGGGAGCAGTTCTTC. It encodes CASSLGTGEQFF.

This chain connects TRBV7-6 to TRBJ2-1; TRBD1 matches at 7 bases. Germline-derived CDR1 and CDR2 are SGHVS and FNYEAQ. V shed 3 bases and J 7 bases; nucleotides not matched to a gene: 3. There are 13 residues in the CDR3. The CDR3, as DNA: TGTGCCAGCAGCTTGACAGGGAAGAATGAGCAGTTCTTC. Amino acid sequence: CASSLTGKNEQFF.

The V and J genes are TRBV5-1 and TRBJ2-2, with D possibly matching TRBD1 (5 bases). The length of the CDR3 is 15 residues. The V end was cut by 4 bases, the J end by 6 bases, with 16 bases between. The germline CDR1 and CDR2 sequences are SGHRS and YFSETQ. Here the CDR3 reads CASSQGEFMAGELFF. The CDR3 nucleotides read TGCGCCAGCAGCCAGGGTGAATTCATGGCCGGGGAGCTGTTTTTT.

The chain recombines TRBV24-1 with TRBJ2-7; possibly TRBD2 for D (6 bases). The germline V gene encodes CDR1 KGHDR and CDR2 SFDVKD. The CDR3 spans 15 residues. Trimming removed 5 bases from V and 4 bases from J, with 17 bases in between. In DNA, the CDR3 is TGTGCCACCAGTGTCGGGACTGACTCTCGGTACGAGCAGTACTTC. Amino acid sequence: CATSVGTDSRYEQYF.

This clone appeared once. V is TRBV18 and J is TRBJ2-3; 8 nucleotides match TRBD2. The V and J ends lost 4 bases and 2 bases, in that order; junction bases with no gene match: 11. The CDR3 is 17 amino acids. Germline values: CDR1 KGHSH, CDR2 LQKENI. The CDR3 nucleotides read TGTGCCAGCTCACGAACGGGGGGGCAGAGAACCACAGATACGCAGTATTTT. This encodes CASSRTGGQRTTDTQYF.

V and J are TRBV19 and TRBJ2-6, with D perhaps TRBD1 (5 bases). Germline-derived CDR1 and CDR2 are LNHDA and SQIVND (reference sequence). The length of the CDR3 is 15 residues. Trimming pared 5 bases from V and 4 bases from J, leaving 12 bases between. This CDR3 is CASSADSFGANVLTF. In DNA form, the CDR3 reads TGTGCCAGTAGTGCCGACAGTTTCGGGGCCAACGTCCTGACTTTC.

This chain's CDR3 is CASSLGGDNTGELFF. The CDR3 DNA reads as TGCGCCAGCAGCTTGGGCGGGGATAACACCGGGGAGCTGTTTTTT. The rearrangement links TRBV5-1 to TRBJ2-2; possible D gene TRBD2, 6 bases. The CDR3 runs 15 residues. Germline lookup yields CDR1 SGHRS and CDR2 YFSETQ. V gave up 0 bases and J gave up 2 bases, with 8 bases separating them. Full variable domain (rest looked up from reference TRBV5-1 and TRBJ2-2): KAGVTQTPRYLIKTRGQQVTLSCSPISGHRSVSWYQQTPGQGLQFLFEYFSETQRNKGNFPGRFSGRQFSNSRSEMNVSTLELGDSALYLCASSLGGDNTGELFFGEGSRLTVL.

This clone has a single count. V gene TRBV5-1 combines with J gene TRBJ2-3, with D maybe TRBD2 (5 bases). The germline gives CDR1 SGHRS, CDR2 YFSETQ. The CDR3 length is 15 residues. V shed 0 bases and J shed 3 bases, with 11 bases lying between them. CDR3 sequence: CASSLGFGETDTQYF. As DNA, the CDR3 is TGCGCCAGCAGCTTGGGTTTCGGGGAGACAGATACGCAGTATTTT. Together with reference TRBV5-1 and TRBJ2-3, the CDR3 gives the full variable domain: KAGVTQTPRYLIKTRGQQVTLSCSPISGHRSVSWYQQTPGQGLQFLFEYFSETQRNKGNFPGRFSGRQFSNSRSEMNVSTLELGDSALYLCASSLGFGETDTQYFGPGTRLTVL.

The chain recombines TRBV28 with TRBJ2-7, with D unresolved. The germline gives CDR1 MDHEN, CDR2 SYDVKM. V was trimmed by 5 bases and J by 0 bases, leaving 5 bases between them. CDR3 size: 12 residues. CDR3 sequence (DNA): TGTGCCAGCAGTACCTACTCCTACGAGCAGTACTTC. Translating it yields CASSTYSYEQYF.

The chain couples TRBV5-1 to TRBJ2-1; TRBD1 matches at 10 bases. Looked up from germline, CDR1 is SGHRS and CDR2 is YFSETQ. This CDR3 has 15 amino acids. V lost 4 bases, J lost 4 bases, and 5 bases stayed unmatched. The CDR3 DNA follows: TGCGCCAGCAGCCTCCGGACAGGGGGGTACAATGAGCAGTTCTTC. Protein sequence: CASSLRTGGYNEQFF.

The gene calls are TRBV20-1 and TRBJ2-4, with a tentative D call TRBD2 (6 bases). V was cut by 3 bases and J by 10 bases, with 22 bases left in between. The CDR3 extends over 15 amino acids. Looked up from germline, CDR1 is DFQATT and CDR2 is SNEGSKA (reference sequence). The CDR3 reads CSASKLYGDFGIQYF. DNA for the CDR3: TGCAGTGCTAGTAAGCTGTACGGGGACTTTGGGATTCAGTACTTC.

The chain employs TRBV24-1 and TRBJ2-7; 9 nucleotides match TRBD2. This CDR3 comprises 14 residues. Germline lookup yields CDR1 KGHDR and CDR2 SFDVKD. Losses at the gene ends were 7 bases for V and 7 bases for J; bases not matched to a gene: 10. CDR3 sequence reads: CATSPGAGGDEQYF. The CDR3, as DNA: TGTGCCACCAGCCCCGGGGCGGGGGGGGATGAGCAGTACTTC.

The rearrangement uses TRBV2 and TRBJ2-3; 8 bases match TRBD1. CDR1 is SNHLY, CDR2 FYNNEI, per germline. J gave up 2 bases and V 6 bases, and 7 bases lay outside the gene matches. This CDR3 has 15 amino acids. This CDR3 reads CASRNDRGYTDTQYF. The CDR3 DNA sequence: TGTGCCAGCAGAAATGACAGGGGCTACACAGATACGCAGTATTTT.

The CDR3 sequence is CASSILPGKSDQPQHF. The CDR3 DNA sequence: TGTGCCAGTAGTATCCTACCGGGGAAATCAGATCAGCCCCAGCATTTT. The rearrangement joins TRBV19 to TRBJ1-5; the D is unclear. Germline V gene sequence: CDR1 LNHDA, CDR2 SQIVND (reference sequence). The CDR3 runs 16 residues. V gave up 3 bases and J gave up 5 bases, with 17 bases separating them.

The chain carries TRBV6-5 and TRBJ2-7; 9 bases agree with TRBD1. The CDR3 loop spans 15 amino acids. Trimming cost V 6 bases and J 0 bases; bases outside gene matches: 6. Germline V gene data show CDR1 as MNHEY and CDR2 as SVGAGI. CDR3 bases: TGTGCCAGCAGAATGGGACAGGGAAGCTCCTACGAGCAGTACTTC. Its protein product is CASRMGQGSSYEQYF.

The count of this clone is one. This chain joins TRBV6-1 and TRBJ2-7, with a tentative D call TRBD2 (7 bases). The CDR3 has 16 amino acids. V lost 1 base, J lost 6 bases, and 19 bases lay in between. The V gene's germline CDR1 is MNHNS and CDR2 SASEGT. The CDR3 bases are TGTGCCAGCAGTGAAGTCCCTCGGGGGGCAGAACCCGAGCAGTACTTC. As protein: CASSEVPRGAEPEQYF.

A single count supports this clone. The chain is built from TRBV19 and TRBJ2-7, with TRBD2 matching over 8 bases. V lost 3 bases and J lost 2; bases outside the gene matches: 9. Looked up from germline, CDR1 is LNHDA and CDR2 is SQIVND (reference sequence). The CDR3 length is 16 residues. The CDR3 loop reads CASSIAGAGDAYEQYF. The CDR3 nucleotides are TGTGCCAGTAGTATCGCAGGAGCGGGGGATGCCTACGAGCAGTACTTC.

The rearrangement uses TRBV2 and TRBJ2-7; tentative D call: TRBD2 (6 bases). CDR3 size: 13 residues. CDR1 and CDR2 (germline): SNHLY, FYNNEI. The V end was cut by 8 bases, the J end by 3 bases, with 14 bases between. The CDR3 region has the DNA TGTGCCAGCGGAGGAGGGGAAATCTACGAGCAGTACTTC. It specifies CASGGGEIYEQYF. The full variable domain, with the rest looked up from reference TRBV2 and TRBJ2-7, is EPEVTQTPSHQVTQMGQEVILRCVPISNHLYFYWYRQILGQKVEFLVSFYNNEISEKSEIFDDQFSVERPDGSNFTLKIRSTKLEDSAMYFCASGGGEIYEQYFGPGTRLTVT.

This chain connects TRBV6-1 to TRBJ1-5; possibly TRBD1 for D (6 bases). Germline CDR1 and CDR2: MNHNS and SASEGT. V dropped 1 base and J dropped 5 bases, with 9 bases sitting between them. This CDR3 spans 14 amino acids. The CDR3 is CASSEGAGDQPQHF. Here the CDR3 DNA reads TGTGCCAGCAGTGAAGGGGCAGGGGATCAGCCCCAGCATTTT.

This chain uses TRBV6-1 with TRBJ1-5, with a weak D call TRBD1 (6 bases). Deletions cut 3 bases from V and 7 bases from J, with 25 bases between. Germline CDR1 is MNHNS and CDR2 is SASEGT. CDR3 size: 18 residues. The CDR3 DNA reads as TGTGCCAGCAGTGACCCTACCGGCGGGCAGGGGCGCCGACAGCCCCAGCATTTT. It encodes CASSDPTGGQGRRQPQHF.

This clone appeared once. The chain is built from TRBV13 and TRBJ2-3; 13 bases map to TRBD2. CDR1 PRHDT and CDR2 FYEKMQ come from the germline V gene (reference sequence). This CDR3 is built from 15 residues. Unmatched junction bases numbered 4, after V lost 3 bases and J lost 7 bases. The CDR3 reads CASSLRTSGGNTQYF. CDR3 in DNA: TGTGCCAGCAGCTTGCGGACTAGCGGGGGTAATACGCAGTATTTT.